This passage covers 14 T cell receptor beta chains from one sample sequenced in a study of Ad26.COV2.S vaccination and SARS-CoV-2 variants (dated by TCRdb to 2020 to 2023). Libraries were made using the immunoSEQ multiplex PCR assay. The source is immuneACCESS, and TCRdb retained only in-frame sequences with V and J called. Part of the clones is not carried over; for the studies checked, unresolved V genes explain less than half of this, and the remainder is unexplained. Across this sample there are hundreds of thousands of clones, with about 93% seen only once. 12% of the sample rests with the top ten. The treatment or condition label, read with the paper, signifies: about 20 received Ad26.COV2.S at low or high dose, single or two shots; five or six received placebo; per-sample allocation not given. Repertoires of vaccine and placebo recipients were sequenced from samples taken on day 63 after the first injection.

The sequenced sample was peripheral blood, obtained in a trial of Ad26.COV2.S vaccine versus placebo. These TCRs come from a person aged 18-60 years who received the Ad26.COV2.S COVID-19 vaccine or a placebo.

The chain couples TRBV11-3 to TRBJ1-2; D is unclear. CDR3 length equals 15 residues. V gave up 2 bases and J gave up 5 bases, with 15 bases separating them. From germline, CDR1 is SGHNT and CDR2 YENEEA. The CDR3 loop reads CASSLIGSVEYGYTF. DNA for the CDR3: TGTGCCAGCAGCTTAATAGGGAGCGTAGAGTATGGCTACACCTTC. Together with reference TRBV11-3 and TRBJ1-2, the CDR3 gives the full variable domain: EAGVVQSPRYKIIEKKQPVAFWCNPISGHNTLYWYLQNLGQGPELLIRYENEEAVDDSQLPKDRFSAERLKGVDSTLKIQPAELGDSAVYLCASSLIGSVEYGYTFGSGTRLTVV.

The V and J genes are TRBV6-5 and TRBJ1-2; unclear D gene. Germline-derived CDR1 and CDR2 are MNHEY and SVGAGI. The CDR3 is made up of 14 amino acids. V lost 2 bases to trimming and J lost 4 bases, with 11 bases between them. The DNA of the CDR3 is TGTGCCAGCAGTTACGGGCCCGAGGGCTATGGCTACACCTTC. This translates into CASSYGPEGYGYTF.

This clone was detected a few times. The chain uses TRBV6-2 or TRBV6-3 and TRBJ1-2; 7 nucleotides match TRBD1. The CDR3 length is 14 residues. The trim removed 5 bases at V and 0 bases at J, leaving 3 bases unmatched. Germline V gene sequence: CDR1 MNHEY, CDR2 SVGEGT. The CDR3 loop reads CASSATGSNYGYTF. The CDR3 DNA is TGTGCCAGCAGTGCGACAGGGTCTAACTATGGCTACACCTTC.

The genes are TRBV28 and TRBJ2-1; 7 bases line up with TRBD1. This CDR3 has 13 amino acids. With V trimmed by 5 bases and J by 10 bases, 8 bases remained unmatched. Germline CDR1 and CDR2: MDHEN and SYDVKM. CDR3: CASSPTGSGEQFF. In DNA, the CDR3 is TGTGCCAGCAGTCCGACAGGGAGCGGCGAGCAGTTCTTC.

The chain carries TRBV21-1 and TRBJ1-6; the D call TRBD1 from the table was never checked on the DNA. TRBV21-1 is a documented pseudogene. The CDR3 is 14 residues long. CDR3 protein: CASRGHLRNSPLHF. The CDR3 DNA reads TGTGCCAGCAGGGGCCACCTTAGGAATTCACCCCTCCACTTT.

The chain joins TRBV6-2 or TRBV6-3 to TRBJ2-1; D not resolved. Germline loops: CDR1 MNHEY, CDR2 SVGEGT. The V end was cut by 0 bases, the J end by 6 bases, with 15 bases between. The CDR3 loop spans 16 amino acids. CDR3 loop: CASSYSKLEGFNEQFF. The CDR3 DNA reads TGTGCCAGCAGTTACTCGAAGCTAGAAGGTTTCAATGAGCAGTTCTTC.

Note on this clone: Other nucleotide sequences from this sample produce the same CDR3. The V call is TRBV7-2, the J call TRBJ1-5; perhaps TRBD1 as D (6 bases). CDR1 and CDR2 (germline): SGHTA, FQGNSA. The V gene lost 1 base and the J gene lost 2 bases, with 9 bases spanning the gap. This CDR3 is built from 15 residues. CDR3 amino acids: CASSLGGAGNQPQHF. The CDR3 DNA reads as TGTGCCAGCAGCTTAGGGGGGGCTGGCAATCAGCCCCAGCATTTT. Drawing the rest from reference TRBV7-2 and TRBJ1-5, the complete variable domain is GAGVSQSPSNKVTEKGKDVELRCDPISGHTALYWYRQSLGQGLEFLIYFQGNSAPDKSGLPSDRFSAERTGGSVSTLTIQRTQQEDSAVYLCASSLGGAGNQPQHFGDGTRLSIL.

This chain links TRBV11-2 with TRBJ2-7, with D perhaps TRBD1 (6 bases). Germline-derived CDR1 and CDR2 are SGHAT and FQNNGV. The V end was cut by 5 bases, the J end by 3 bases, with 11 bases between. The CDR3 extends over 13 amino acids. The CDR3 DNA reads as TGTGCCAGCAGCCGTCCGACAGGCTACGAGCAGTACTTC. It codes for CASSRPTGYEQYF.

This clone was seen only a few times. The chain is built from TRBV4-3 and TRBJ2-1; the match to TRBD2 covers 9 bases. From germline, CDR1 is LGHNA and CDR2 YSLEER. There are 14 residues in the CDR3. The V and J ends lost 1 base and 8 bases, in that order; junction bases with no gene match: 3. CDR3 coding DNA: TGCGCCAGCAGCCAAGGAATAGCGGGAGATGAGCAGTTCTTC. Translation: CASSQGIAGDEQFF.

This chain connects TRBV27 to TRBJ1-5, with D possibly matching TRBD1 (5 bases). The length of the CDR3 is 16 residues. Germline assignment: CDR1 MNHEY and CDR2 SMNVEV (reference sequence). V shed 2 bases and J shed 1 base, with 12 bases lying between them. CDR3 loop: CASSLRGGASNQPQHF. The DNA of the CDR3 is TGTGCCAGCAGTTTACGGGGGGGTGCGAGCAATCAGCCCCAGCATTTT.

The chain's CDR3 is CASSLRQTTGELFF. For the CDR3, the DNA is TGTGCCAGCAGCTTGAGACAGACCACCGGGGAGCTGTTTTTT. The chain employs TRBV7-2 and TRBJ2-2; D is possibly TRBD1 (5 bases). Germline CDR1 reads SGHTA; CDR2 reads FQGNSA. The CDR3 is 14 residues long. V was trimmed by 3 bases and J by 4 bases, leaving 9 bases between them.

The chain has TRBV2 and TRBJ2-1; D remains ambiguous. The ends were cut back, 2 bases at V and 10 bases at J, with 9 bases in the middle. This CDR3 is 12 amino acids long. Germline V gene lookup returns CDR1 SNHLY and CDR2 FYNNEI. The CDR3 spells CASSEQGQEQFF. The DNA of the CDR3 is TGTGCCAGCAGTGAACAAGGTCAGGAGCAGTTCTTC.

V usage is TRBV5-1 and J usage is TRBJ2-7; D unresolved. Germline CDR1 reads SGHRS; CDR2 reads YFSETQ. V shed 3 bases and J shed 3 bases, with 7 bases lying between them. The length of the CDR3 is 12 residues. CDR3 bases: TGCGCCAGCAGCTCCATAGACTACGAGCAGTACTTC. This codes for CASSSIDYEQYF.

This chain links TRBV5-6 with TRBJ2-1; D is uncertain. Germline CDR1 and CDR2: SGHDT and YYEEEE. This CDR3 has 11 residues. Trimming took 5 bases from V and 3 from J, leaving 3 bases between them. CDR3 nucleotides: TGTGCCAGCAGGTACTACAATGAGCAGTTCTTC. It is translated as CASRYYNEQFF. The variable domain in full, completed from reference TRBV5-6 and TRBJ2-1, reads DAGVTQSPTHLIKTRGQQVTLRCSPKSGHDTVSWYQQALGQGPQFIFQYYEEEERQRGNFPDRFSGHQFPNYSSELNVNALLLGDSALYLCASRYYNEQFFGPGTRLTVL.